A single sample is the source of the 28 T cell receptor beta chains below, sequenced in a study of cytomegalovirus exposure and HLA in healthy donors. The study ran its PCR with 60 Vbeta and 13 Jbeta primers. Profiled with immunoSEQ multiplex PCR; TCRdb holds only in-frame clones, not every one. The profile shows around 300,000 clones, about 90% of them singletons. The sequenced material came from PBMCs. The receptors were gathered from a woman aged 18 to 35 in good health and CMV-seronegative.

This clone was counted only a few times. This sequence joins TRBV6-1 and TRBJ2-7; 9 bases fit TRBD1. V lost 6 bases to trimming and J lost 3 bases; unmatched junction nucleotides: 6. This CDR3 region has 14 residues. CDR1 and CDR2 (germline): MNHNS, SASEGT. CDR3 sequence: CASSPGTGIYEQYF. Written as DNA, the CDR3 is TGTGCCAGCAGCCCCGGGACAGGGATCTACGAGCAGTACTTC.

The rearrangement uses TRBV30 and TRBJ1-1; tentatively, D is TRBD1 (5 bases). The V and J ends lost 4 bases and 4 bases respectively, with 16 bases between them. CDR3 length: 14 residues. Looked up from germline, CDR1 is GTSNPN and CDR2 is SVGIG (reference sequence). The CDR3 loop reads CAWTILTGSTEAFF. As DNA, the CDR3 is TGTGCCTGGACCATCCTAACAGGTAGCACTGAAGCTTTCTTT.

The chain joins TRBV10-3 to TRBJ2-1, with 12 nucleotides matching TRBD1. The V segment lost 8 bases and the J segment 8 bases; nucleotides outside the gene matches: 4. The germline V gene has CDR1 ENHRY and CDR2 SYGVKD. The length of the CDR3 is 13 residues. The CDR3 reads CAISGTGGHEQFF. Here the CDR3 DNA reads TGTGCCATCTCCGGGACAGGGGGCCATGAGCAGTTCTTC.

This chain's CDR3 is CASSLVGWGGYEQYF. The CDR3 DNA sequence: TGTGCCAGCAGCTTAGTAGGGTGGGGAGGGTACGAGCAGTACTTC. This chain connects TRBV5-6 to TRBJ2-7, with TRBD2 matching over 7 bases. The J segment lost 4 bases and the V segment lost 2 bases, leaving 9 bases of the junction unmatched. Germline V gene data show CDR1 as SGHDT and CDR2 as YYEEEE. The CDR3 contains 15 residues.

This chain connects TRBV6-1 to TRBJ2-7; D possibly corresponds to TRBD2 (6 bases). V lost 1 base and J 4 bases, leaving 17 bases between the germline ends. The CDR3 is 16 amino acids. CDR1 MNHNS and CDR2 SASEGT come from the germline V gene. CDR3 in amino acids: CASSEGASAHFYEQYF. The CDR3 DNA reads TGTGCCAGCAGTGAAGGAGCTAGCGCGCATTTTTACGAGCAGTACTTC.

The gene calls are TRBV27 and TRBJ2-1; 12 bases agree with TRBD2. The germline CDR1 and CDR2 sequences are MNHEY and SMNVEV (reference sequence). J lost 2 bases, V lost 4 bases, and 3 bases had no gene match. This CDR3 has 16 residues. The CDR3 spells CASSSPSGGAYNEQFF. The CDR3 DNA sequence: TGTGCCAGCAGTTCCCCTAGCGGGGGGGCCTACAATGAGCAGTTCTTC.

V usage is TRBV9 and J usage is TRBJ1-2; 7 nucleotides match TRBD1. CDR3 length equals 15 residues. The V gene end was trimmed by 4 bases and the J gene end by 0 bases; junction bases not matched to a gene: 6. Germline V gives CDR1 SGDLS, CDR2 YYNGEE. CDR3 region: CASSLQGVTNYGYTF. CDR3 DNA sequence: TGTGCCAGCAGCCTCCAGGGGGTTACTAACTATGGCTACACCTTC.

J is TRBJ2-1 and V is TRBV29-1; 7 bases are a match to TRBD2. Losses at the gene ends were 4 bases for V and 6 bases for J; bases not matched to a gene: 3. CDR3 length equals 12 residues. The germline CDR1 and CDR2 sequences are SQVTM and ANQGSEA. CDR3 loop: CSVGWGGNEQFF. In DNA form, the CDR3 reads TGCAGCGTTGGTTGGGGGGGCAATGAGCAGTTCTTC.

The count of this clone is one. The J gene is TRBJ2-7, the V gene TRBV7-9; 9 bases line up with TRBD2. The germline V gene has CDR1 SEHNR and CDR2 FQNEAQ (reference sequence). The junction had 5 bases not matched to a gene; V was cut back by 2 bases and J by 3 bases. This CDR3 comprises 15 residues. The CDR3 DNA reads TGTGCCAGCAGCTTACTGGCTAGCGGGAACTACGAGCAGTACTTC. Protein: CASSLLASGNYEQYF.

The V call is TRBV18, the J call TRBJ1-5; 9 bases line up with TRBD1. J was trimmed by 3 bases and V by 5 bases; bases with no gene match: 8. This CDR3 contains 16 residues. The germline V gene encodes CDR1 KGHSH and CDR2 LQKENI. CDR3 coding DNA: TGTGCCAGCTCAGTCCGGGACAGGGAGGCCAATCAGCCCCAGCATTTT. Translating gives CASSVRDREANQPQHF.

CDR3: CASSLLTGWEDTEAFF. The CDR3 DNA reads as TGTGCCAGCAGCTTGCTGACAGGGTGGGAGGACACTGAAGCTTTCTTT. This chain connects TRBV7-8 to TRBJ1-1; 7 bases agree with TRBD1. Germline CDR1 SGHVS, CDR2 FQNEAQ. V was clipped by 3 bases and J by 3 bases; unmatched bases: 10. CDR3 size: 16 residues.

This rearrangement joins TRBV19 to TRBJ1-4; TRBD1 agrees at 8 bases. Trimming took 5 bases from V and 7 from J; bases not matched to a gene: 6. Germline V gene lookup returns CDR1 LNHDA and CDR2 SQIVND (reference sequence). The CDR3 consists of 14 residues. CDR3 nucleotide sequence: TGTGCCAGTAGTCCTAGGACAGGGATTGAAAAACTGTTTTTT. Protein: CASSPRTGIEKLFF.

This sequence joins TRBV9 and TRBJ2-3, with TRBD2 matching over 9 bases. CDR3 length: 16 amino acids. V was clipped by 2 bases and J by 7 bases; unmatched bases: 11. Germline CDR1 and CDR2: SGDLS and YYNGEE. For the CDR3, the DNA is TGTGCCAGCAGCGTTACTAGCGGGCCAGGTCCGCATACGCAGTATTTT. Its protein is CASSVTSGPGPHTQYF.

The rearrangement joins TRBV19 to TRBJ2-6; possibly TRBD2 for D (5 bases). CDR3 length: 16 residues. The germline CDR1 and CDR2 sequences are LNHDA and SQIVND (reference sequence). Between the trimmed V and J ends, which lost 0 bases and 0 bases, there was a span of 6 bases. Here the CDR3 reads CASSIDEGSGANVLTF. The DNA of the CDR3 is TGTGCCAGTAGTATAGATGAGGGCTCTGGGGCCAACGTCCTGACTTTC.

This chain connects TRBV6-5 to TRBJ2-7; the match to TRBD2 covers 11 bases. The V and J ends lost 0 bases and 2 bases, in that order; junction bases with no gene match: 0. The CDR3 extends over 15 amino acids. Germline V lookup: CDR1 MNHEY, CDR2 SVGAGI. The CDR3 DNA is TGTGCCAGCAGTTACTCGACTAGCGGGGCCTACGAGCAGTACTTC. Encoded protein: CASSYSTSGAYEQYF.

The chain combines TRBV5-1 with TRBJ2-5; weak D call: TRBD1 (5 bases). The CDR3 consists of 14 residues. Trimming shortened V by 0 bases and J by 4 bases, and 10 bases separated the two germline ends. Per the germline V gene, CDR1 is SGHRS and CDR2 is YFSETQ. The DNA for the CDR3 is TGCGCCAGCAGCTTGGGAACAGGCGGAGAGACCCAGTACTTC. Translation gives CASSLGTGGETQYF.

The chain is built from TRBV5-1 and TRBJ2-5; a weak D match, TRBD1 (6 bases). CDR1 is SGHRS and CDR2 is YFSETQ in the germline V gene. The CDR3 covers 15 residues. The germline V and J ends were trimmed by 5 bases and 4 bases, with 18 bases remaining between them. CDR3 DNA sequence: TGCGCCAGCAGTTCGAACAGGGTAAGAGGAGAGACCCAGTACTTC. As protein: CASSSNRVRGETQYF.

This clone was observed a handful of times. V is TRBV21-1 and J is TRBJ2-7; the table's D call, TRBD1, has no DNA check behind it. TRBV21-1 corresponds to a pseudogene. This CDR3 is 15 amino acids long. This CDR3 is CASSKMETGFYEQYF. CDR3 DNA sequence: TGTGCCAGCAGCAAAATGGAGACAGGTTTCTACGAGCAGTACTTC.

The table lists this clone with a count of one. V usage is TRBV9 and J usage is TRBJ2-2; 8 bases are shared with TRBD2. V gave up 0 bases and J gave up 7 bases; unmatched junction bases: 11. CDR1 SGDLS and CDR2 YYNGEE come from the germline V gene. The CDR3 length is 17 residues. The CDR3 DNA is TGTGCCAGCAGCGTAGTCGCGGGGGGCCTCGTCGGCGGGGAGCTGTTTTTT. Protein sequence: CASSVVAGGLVGGELFF.

The rearrangement joins TRBV29-1 to TRBJ1-1, with 9 nucleotides matching TRBD1. In germline, CDR1 is SQVTM, CDR2 ANQGSEA. The ends lost 7 bases at V and 5 bases at J; junction bases unmatched: 5. This CDR3 comprises 12 residues. In nucleotides, the CDR3 is TGCAGCGGTGACAGGGGGAGGACTGAAGCTTTCTTT. Amino acids: CSGDRGRTEAFF.

This clone came up once. The chain employs TRBV25-1 and TRBJ1-2, with 9 bases lining up with TRBD1. The CDR3 is made up of 16 amino acids. The trim removed 4 bases at V and 8 bases at J, leaving 14 bases unmatched. Germline values: CDR1 MGHDK, CDR2 SYGVNS. CDR3 residues: CASSGPSPRDRAGYTF. In DNA, the CDR3 is TGTGCCAGCAGTGGCCCCTCTCCAAGGGACAGGGCAGGCTACACCTTC.

CDR3 sequence: CASSLGSGSYNEQFF. The CDR3 region has the DNA TGTGCCAGCAGCTTAGGATCCGGTTCCTACAATGAGCAGTTCTTC. V gene TRBV13 combines with J gene TRBJ2-1; D is uncertain. Germline assignment: CDR1 PRHDT and CDR2 FYEKMQ (reference sequence). The CDR3 runs to 15 residues. Trimming took off 0 bases at V and 1 base at J, with 7 bases between the two ends.

The chain joins TRBV2 to TRBJ2-2; D is possibly TRBD1 (5 bases). The V gene's germline CDR1 is SNHLY and CDR2 FYNNEI. The CDR3 covers 14 residues. V shed 4 bases and J shed 5 bases, with 11 bases lying between them. CDR3 region: CASSVPGLTGELFF. The CDR3 DNA follows: TGTGCCAGCAGTGTCCCAGGGCTAACCGGGGAGCTGTTTTTT.

This chain joins TRBV6-5 and TRBJ1-1; weak D call: TRBD1 (5 bases). The CDR3 spans 11 residues. Per germline, CDR1 MNHEY and CDR2 SVGAGI. Trimming left V 7 bases short and J 5 bases short, with 8 bases between. The CDR3 loop reads CASIRGTEAFF. The CDR3 nucleotides read TGTGCCAGCATTAGGGGTACTGAAGCTTTCTTT.

The chain has TRBV6-5 and TRBJ1-1, with TRBD1 matching 8 bases. J lost 1 base, V lost 4 bases, and 5 bases had no gene match. The CDR3 covers 15 residues. Germline CDR1 is MNHEY and CDR2 is SVGAGI. In DNA, the CDR3 is TGTGCCAGCAGTTCTGGGGACAGGAGGAACACTGAAGCTTTCTTT. This translates into CASSSGDRRNTEAFF.

V gene TRBV30 combines with J gene TRBJ2-2; D is possibly TRBD2 (6 bases). Germline V lookup: CDR1 GTSNPN, CDR2 SVGIG (reference sequence). V was clipped by 4 bases and J by 7 bases, with 19 bases between them. There are 15 residues in the CDR3. The CDR3, as DNA: TGTGCCTGGACCCGTCCGGCGGGGTATATCGGGGAGCTGTTTTTT. It encodes CAWTRPAGYIGELFF. The full variable domain, completed using reference TRBV30 and TRBJ2-2, is SQTIHQWPATLVQPVGSPLSLECTVEGTSNPNLYWYRQAAGRGLQLLFYSVGIGQISSEVPQNLSASRPQDRQFILSSKKLLLSDSGFYLCAWTRPAGYIGELFFGEGSRLTVL.

CDR3 in DNA: TGTGCCAGCAGCTCCAAAGCGGGGGGGCCGCGGGAAGATACGCAGTATTTT. It specifies CASSSKAGGPREDTQYF. V is TRBV5-5 and J is TRBJ2-3; 10 positions match TRBD2. This CDR3 comprises 17 residues. V lost 3 bases, J lost 5 bases, and 12 bases stayed unmatched. CDR1 and CDR2 from the germline V gene are SGHKS and YYEKEE (reference sequence).

This chain joins TRBV2 and TRBJ1-1, with TRBD1 as a possible D gene (5 bases). V was cut by 7 bases and J by 5 bases, with 17 bases left in between. Germline CDR1 reads SNHLY; CDR2 reads FYNNEI. The CDR3 runs 14 residues. The CDR3 sequence is CASKQGGRATEAFF. The CDR3 DNA reads as TGTGCCAGCAAGCAGGGCGGGAGAGCAACTGAAGCTTTCTTT.